This section outlines one T cell receptor (beta chain) sequence together with its context. The target antigen is unknown. The length of the CDR3 is 12 residues. The germline V gene has CDR1 SGHRS and CDR2 YFSETQ. This specimen comes from a study of T cells after posttransplantation cyclophosphamide. On the day of bone marrow donation, the related graft donor provided peripheral blood. Points from the study as a whole: Later blood repertoires were often dominated by clones from the donor CD8+ memory compartment. Recipient CMV seropositivity and CMV reactivation strongly tracked TRB clonality. Blood and skin or GI T cell repertoires showed limited TRB overlap.

The data were produced by immunoSEQ multiplex PCR, yet TCRdb's version contains in-frame clones alone and is incomplete. The data contain about 28,000 clones, 75% to 90% of them seen just once; the ten biggest clones take up around 3.5%. The sample was PBMCs. The sequence was collected from a man aged 50 to 60. This rearrangement joins TRBV5-1 to TRBJ2-5; the D gene is possibly TRBD2 (7 bases). The better agreement between TRBJ2-7 and the DNA end casts doubt on the J call. The chain's CDR3 is CASSPGGSEQYF. The DNA of the CDR3 is TGCGCCAGCAGCCCGGGGGGCTCCGAGCAGTACTTC.